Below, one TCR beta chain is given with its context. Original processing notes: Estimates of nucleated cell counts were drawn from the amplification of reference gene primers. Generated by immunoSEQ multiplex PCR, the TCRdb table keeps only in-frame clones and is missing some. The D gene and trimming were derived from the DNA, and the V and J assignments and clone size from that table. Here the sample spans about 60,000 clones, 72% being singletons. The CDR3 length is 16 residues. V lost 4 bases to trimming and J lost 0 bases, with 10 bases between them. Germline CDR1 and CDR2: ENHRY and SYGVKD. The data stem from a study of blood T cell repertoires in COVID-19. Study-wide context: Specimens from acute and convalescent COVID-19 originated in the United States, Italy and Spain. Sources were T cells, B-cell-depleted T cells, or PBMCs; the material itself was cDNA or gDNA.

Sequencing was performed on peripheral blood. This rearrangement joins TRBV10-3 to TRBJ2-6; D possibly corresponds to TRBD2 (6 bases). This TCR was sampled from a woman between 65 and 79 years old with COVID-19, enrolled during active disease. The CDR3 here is CAISGARGSGANVLTF. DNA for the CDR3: TGTGCCATCAGTGGTGCGCGGGGCTCTGGGGCCAACGTCCTGACTTTC.